Shown below are 17 T cell receptor beta chains from a single sample sequenced in a study of shared clonotypes between healthy human individuals. Libraries were prepared by immunoSEQ multiplex PCR; TCRdb keeps only in-frame clonotypes and omits some of them. Counted here are about 2.3 million clones, about 90% occurring once; the ten biggest clones make up around 0.4%. Sequencing was done on a sample of naive CD4+ T cells from PBMCs. Specified subset: CD45RA+ positively selected. These receptors all stem from a young man in good health. Some clones in this sample may be carry-over from other donors' samples.

The V gene is TRBV27, the J gene TRBJ2-7, with 7 bases that match TRBD1. This CDR3 is 15 amino acids long. CDR1 MNHEY and CDR2 SMNVEV come from the germline V gene (reference sequence). The V and J ends lost 2 bases and 0 bases, in that order; junction bases with no gene match: 4. The CDR3 spells CASSLTGQPSYEQYF. CDR3 coding DNA: TGTGCCAGCAGTTTAACGGGACAGCCCTCCTACGAGCAGTACTTC.

The CDR3 spells CASSLGLADSYNEQFF. In DNA, the CDR3 is TGTGCCAGCAGCTTAGGGCTAGCGGACTCCTACAATGAGCAGTTCTTC. This chain connects TRBV7-9 to TRBJ2-1, with TRBD2 identical over 7 bases. The CDR3 extends over 16 amino acids. Germline V CDR1 and CDR2: SEHNR, FQNEAQ (reference sequence). Trimming took 1 base from V and 0 from J; bases not matched to a gene: 3.

This clone has just one count. This sequence joins TRBV2 and TRBJ2-7; 12 bases map to TRBD2. In germline, CDR1 is SNHLY, CDR2 FYNNEI. The CDR3 covers 14 residues. With V trimmed by 6 bases and J by 6 bases, 6 bases remained unmatched. The CDR3 DNA is TGTGCCAGCAGGGTCACTAGCGGGAGGCCCGAGCAGTACTTC. This sequence encodes CASRVTSGRPEQYF.

Notes on this clone: Other DNA sequences of this sample code for an identical CDR3. V is TRBV7-2 and J is TRBJ1-1; 8 bases are shared with TRBD1. With 5 bases clipped from V and 5 bases from J, the junction kept 4 bases outside the gene matches. CDR1 SGHTA and CDR2 FQGNSA come from the germline V gene. The CDR3 is 13 residues long. The CDR3 spells CASSGQGRTEAFF. As DNA, the CDR3 is TGTGCCAGCAGCGGACAGGGTAGGACTGAAGCTTTCTTT.

The genes are TRBV18 and TRBJ1-2; D call uncertain. CDR1 KGHSH and CDR2 LQKENI come from the germline V gene. This CDR3 has 12 residues. Trimming shortened V by 2 bases and J by 8 bases, and 9 bases separated the two germline ends. The CDR3 sequence: CASSPGVEGYTF. CDR3 coding DNA: TGTGCCAGCTCACCAGGGGTTGAGGGCTACACCTTC. Looking up the rest from reference TRBV18 and TRBJ1-2 gives the full variable domain: NAGVMQNPRHLVRRRGQEARLRCSPMKGHSHVYWYRQLPEEGLKFMVYLQKENIIDESGMPKERFSAEFPKEGPSILRIQQVVRGDSAAYFCASSPGVEGYTFGSGTRLTVV.

This chain uses TRBV11-2 with TRBJ1-1; TRBD1 matches 7 bases. The V and J ends lost 2 bases and 0 bases, in that order; junction bases with no gene match: 12. The germline CDR1 and CDR2 sequences are SGHAT and FQNNGV. CDR3 size: 18 residues. CDR3 region: CASSLFGRDRELNTEAFF. CDR3 DNA: TGTGCCAGCAGCTTATTTGGGAGGGACAGAGAGTTGAACACTGAAGCTTTCTTT.

The CDR3 region has the DNA TGTGCCAGCAGCTCCCCCGGGAGTAGGGAGCAGTTCTTC. Translated, it gives CASSSPGSREQFF. The chain recombines TRBV7-3 with TRBJ2-1; possible D gene TRBD2, 6 bases. V gave up 4 bases and J gave up 10 bases, with 14 bases separating them. The CDR3 totals 13 residues. CDR1 is SGHTA and CDR2 is FQGTGA in the germline V gene. The full variable domain, in which reference TRBV7-3 and TRBJ2-1 provide the parts outside the CDR3, is GAGVSQTPSNKVTEKGKYVELRCDPISGHTALYWYRQSLGQGPEFLIYFQGTGAADDSGLPNDRFFAVRPEGSVSTLKIQRTERGDSAVYLCASSSPGSREQFFGPGTRLTVL.

The chain links TRBV5-1 to TRBJ2-3; 11 nucleotides line up with TRBD2. Germline V CDR1 and CDR2: SGHRS, YFSETQ. V lost 2 bases and J lost 2; bases outside the gene matches: 4. CDR3 length: 16 amino acids. The CDR3 is CASSFAGLADTDTQYF. For the CDR3, the DNA is TGCGCCAGCAGCTTCGCGGGACTAGCGGACACAGATACGCAGTATTTT. Full variable domain (rest looked up from reference TRBV5-1 and TRBJ2-3): KAGVTQTPRYLIKTRGQQVTLSCSPISGHRSVSWYQQTPGQGLQFLFEYFSETQRNKGNFPGRFSGRQFSNSRSEMNVSTLELGDSALYLCASSFAGLADTDTQYFGPGTRLTVL.

On this clone: Within the sample, other DNA sequences also encode this same CDR3. DNA for the CDR3: TGTGCCAGCAGCTTATTCGGGACTGAAGCTTTCTTT. Translated: CASSLFGTEAFF. V is TRBV7-8 and J is TRBJ1-1; D gene uncertain. Trimming removed 2 bases at V and 5 bases at J, with 6 bases between. CDR1 is SGHVS, CDR2 FQNEAQ, per germline. This CDR3 region has 12 residues.

The chain recombines TRBV6-6 with TRBJ1-1, with D possibly matching TRBD1 (6 bases). The V gene's germline CDR1 is MNHNY and CDR2 SVGAGI (reference sequence). The V end lost 4 bases, the J end lost 4 bases, and 10 bases lay between the germline ends. The CDR3 is 13 amino acids. The CDR3 nucleotides read TGTGCCAGCAGTTGGGACACTTCCACTGAAGCTTTCTTT. Translated, it gives CASSWDTSTEAFF.

The chain uses TRBV5-1 and TRBJ2-1; TRBD1 matches at 12 bases. After removal of 4 bases from V and 7 bases from J, the junction contained 9 bases not matched to a gene. Germline loops: CDR1 SGHRS, CDR2 YFSETQ. The CDR3 spans 16 residues. The DNA for the CDR3 is TGCGCCAGCAGCCTCACGGGACAGGGGGCTCGGAATGAGCAGTTCTTC. Translation gives CASSLTGQGARNEQFF.

This chain links TRBV7-8 with TRBJ2-6; D is undetermined. The CDR3 runs to 16 residues. V lost 8 bases and J lost 4, with 18 bases in between. From germline, CDR1 is SGHVS and CDR2 FQNEAQ. In nucleotides, the CDR3 is TGTGCCAGCGCTCACGACTGGGGTCGCGGGGCCAACGTCCTGACTTTC. Translated: CASAHDWGRGANVLTF.

The rearrangement links TRBV4-1 to TRBJ1-4; D unclear. In germline, CDR1 is MGHRA, CDR2 YSYEKL. V was shortened by 0 bases and J by 0 bases, with 2 bases between the two germline ends. This CDR3 contains 14 residues. The CDR3 loop is CASSQEATNEKLFF. In DNA, the CDR3 is TGCGCCAGCAGCCAAGAGGCAACTAATGAAAAACTGTTTTTT.

As regards this clone: Additional DNA sequences in this sample encode the identical CDR3. The chain uses TRBV18 and TRBJ2-7, with D unresolved. The CDR3 sequence is 12 residues long. The V and J ends lost 6 bases and 7 bases respectively, with 13 bases between them. Looked up from germline, CDR1 is KGHSH and CDR2 is LQKENI. CDR3: CASSPTGSEQYF. CDR3 sequence (DNA): TGTGCCAGCTCCCCGACCGGATCAGAGCAGTACTTC.

The gene calls are TRBV11-3 and TRBJ2-1, with 10 bases lining up with TRBD2. Germline V gene data show CDR1 as SGHNT and CDR2 as YENEEA. After removal of 5 bases from V and 2 bases from J, the junction contained 6 bases not matched to a gene. This CDR3 spans 16 amino acids. CDR3 sequence (DNA): TGTGCCAGCAGCCCCACCAGCGGGAGGGCCTACAATGAGCAGTTCTTC. This gives the protein CASSPTSGRAYNEQFF.

This clone was recorded only once. Other DNA sequences within the sample encode an identical CDR3. The rearrangement links TRBV5-1 to TRBJ1-1; TRBD1 is a possible D gene (6 bases). The germline V gene has CDR1 SGHRS and CDR2 YFSETQ. The V gene lost 2 bases and the J gene lost 3 bases, with 11 bases spanning the gap. The CDR3 covers 14 residues. CDR3 sequence: CASSLLQGDTEAFF. DNA for the CDR3: TGCGCCAGCAGCTTATTACAGGGAGACACTGAAGCTTTCTTT.

V usage is TRBV18 and J usage is TRBJ1-6; TRBD1 aligns across 8 bases. The CDR3 consists of 16 residues. With 4 bases clipped from V and 5 bases from J, the junction kept 7 bases outside the gene matches. Germline CDR1 and CDR2: KGHSH and LQKENI. CDR3 coding DNA: TGTGCCAGCTCACGACGGGACAGGCAAAATAATTCACCCCTCCACTTT. Translation gives CASSRRDRQNNSPLHF.